This passage covers 24 T cell receptor beta chains from one sample sequenced in a study of tumor-infiltrating lymphocytes in primary liver carcinoma. The study co-extracted DNA and RNA from roughly 20-30 mg of unsorted bulk tissue. The researchers produced TCR beta cDNA from around 500 ng total RNA with a constant-region primer. Library construction for TCR beta comprised three nested multiplex PCR rounds performed with slightly modified ARM-PCR. Two initial PCR rounds of about 9 cycles each paired TRBV1-TRBV30 forward primers with a C-beta reverse primer. Using its own MiXCR run on the multiplex PCR reads, TCRdb lists one record per CDR3 protein. This table has 40,000 to 50,000 distinct CDR3 sequences, roughly 77% appearing once. Sequenced material: liver tumor tissue from sampling region 3. Indicated subset: tumor region T3, left-lateral pole. The receptors were sampled from a man in his forties or fifties with primary liver carcinoma and hepatitis B virus infection.

This clonotype occurred a few times. Sequence at one end of the junction differs from germline and may be a read error. J is TRBJ2-5 and V is TRBV6-5; 11 nucleotides match TRBD2. Germline V gives CDR1 MNHEY, CDR2 SVGAGI. The CDR3 totals 15 residues. CDR3 sequence: CTSRSTSGVQEIQYF. The CDR3 bases are TGTACCAGCAGATCGACTAGCGGGGTCCAAGAGATCCAGTACTTC.

This clonotype showed up just a few times. Likely a read error: the CDR3 ends without its conserved phenylalanine or tryptophan. V usage is TRBV29-1 and J usage is TRBJ2-7; a weak D match, TRBD2 (6 bases). CDR3 size: 12 residues. The germline V and J ends were trimmed by 0 bases and 7 bases, with 10 bases remaining between them. From germline, CDR1 is SQVTM and CDR2 ANQGSEA. CDR3 loop: CSVEDLGREQYL. DNA for the CDR3: TGCAGCGTTGAAGATCTAGGGAGGGAGCAGTACTTA.

Points on this clonotype: An end of the junction differs from the germline gene, which may be a read error. V gene TRBV6-5 combines with J gene TRBJ2-7; D is perhaps TRBD2 (7 bases). Germline-derived CDR1 and CDR2 are MNHEY and SVGAGI. The CDR3 has 16 amino acids. The chain's CDR3 is CASRRRGLAVSYEQYF. Here the CDR3 DNA reads TGTGCCAGCAGACGCCGGGGGCTAGCGGTCTCCTATGAGCAGTACTTC.

This clonotype was observed at least ten times. The chain couples TRBV6-5 to TRBJ2-1; 7 bases map to TRBD2. This CDR3 has 15 residues. The trim removed 4 bases at V and 0 bases at J, leaving 3 bases unmatched. Germline V gives CDR1 MNHEY, CDR2 SVGAGI. CDR3 in DNA: TGTGCCAGCAGTTCGGGGGGAAGCTCCTACAATGAGCAGTTCTTC. Residues: CASSSGGSSYNEQFF.

Details on this clonotype: The junction and the germline gene differ at one end; a read error may be behind it. The chain uses TRBV6-5 and TRBJ1-2; no clear D gene. The CDR3 extends over 13 amino acids. Germline CDR1 and CDR2: MNHEY and SVGAGI. CDR3 in DNA: TGTGGCAGCAGACTAGCGACTAACTATGGCTACACCTTC. Its protein product is CGSRLATNYGYTF.

This sequence joins TRBV11-2 and TRBJ1-1, with D unresolved. The CDR3 is 14 amino acids. V shed 5 bases and J shed 6 bases, with 16 bases lying between them. Germline lookup yields CDR1 SGHAT and CDR2 FQNNGV. CDR3 protein: CASSTTGSVAEAFF. CDR3 nucleotides: TGTGCCAGCAGCACAACCGGTTCCGTAGCTGAAGCTTTCTTT.

Notes on this clonotype: Compared with germline, one end of the junction differs, possibly owing to a read error. This sequence joins TRBV12-3 or TRBV12-4 and TRBJ2-1; tentatively, D is TRBD2 (6 bases). This CDR3 is built from 16 residues. CDR3 sequence: CASSPQAGGSGDELFF. The DNA of the CDR3 is TGTGCCAGCAGTCCCCAGGCAGGAGGGTCGGGGGATGAGCTGTTCTTC.

Remarks on this clonotype: One end of the junction varies from germline; a read error may be responsible. V and J are TRBV4-2 and TRBJ2-2, with D possibly TRBD2 on 5 matching bases. This CDR3 comprises 17 residues. Germline V gene sequence: CDR1 LGHNA, CDR2 YNFKEQ. The DNA of the CDR3 is TGTGCCAGTAGCCGAGACGAGGACGAGCAGTCAGCCGGGGAACTGTTTTTT. Its protein product is CASSRDEDEQSAGELFF.

A word on this clonotype: The junction departs from germline at one end; a sequencing error may be responsible. The chain employs TRBV6-1 and TRBJ2-3; D not certain. Per the germline V gene, CDR1 is MNHNS and CDR2 is SASEGT. The CDR3 loop spans 13 amino acids. The CDR3 DNA sequence: TGTGCCAGCAAGACTTGTGAGGCAGATATGCAGTATTTT. Protein: CASKTCEADMQYF.

The V and J genes are TRBV28 and TRBJ2-3; weak D call: TRBD2 (7 bases). The CDR3 length is 20 residues. Germline loops: CDR1 MDHEN, CDR2 SYDVKM. The germline V and J ends were trimmed by 4 bases and 11 bases, with 37 bases remaining between them. This CDR3 is CASSSRGIKKGLTGGLMQYF. CDR3 sequence (DNA): TGTGCCAGCAGTTCCAGGGGCATCAAAAAGGGATTAACGGGAGGTCTTATGCAGTATTTT.

This clonotype was observed a single time. Likely a read error: the CDR3 ends without its conserved phenylalanine or tryptophan. This sequence joins TRBV29-1 and TRBJ2-1, with D unresolved. Between the trimmed V and J ends, which lost 4 bases and 13 bases, there was a span of 17 bases. The length of the CDR3 is 12 residues. CDR1 and CDR2 from the germline V gene are SQVTM and ANQGSEA. CDR3 nucleotide sequence: TGCAGCGTTGTTAGGTTGGGGTCTGAACAGTTCATC. Translated, it gives CSVVRLGSEQFI.

The chain carries TRBV7-9 and TRBJ2-7; D remains ambiguous. The CDR3 runs to 14 residues. The germline CDR1 and CDR2 sequences are SEHNR and FQNEAQ (reference sequence). V lost 8 bases and J lost 5, with 19 bases in between. As DNA, the CDR3 is TGTGCCAGCCAGGCAGTCGCGTCTTGGGACGAGCAGTACTTC. This codes for CASQAVASWDEQYF.

The chain couples TRBV24-1 to TRBJ2-2, with 7 bases lining up with TRBD1. The CDR3 totals 17 residues. Germline V lookup: CDR1 KGHDR, CDR2 SFDVKD. J was trimmed by 8 bases and V by 3 bases; bases with no gene match: 14. CDR3 amino acids: CATSDTPGNRGEGELFF. The CDR3 DNA reads TGTGCCACCAGTGATACCCCCGGGAACAGGGGAGAAGGGGAGCTGTTTTTT.

Concerning this clonotype itself: An end of the junction does not agree with germline; a read error may underlie this. V and J are TRBV29-1 and TRBJ2-7; 7 bases align to TRBD2. The germline gives CDR1 SQVTM, CDR2 ANQGSEA. The CDR3 totals 15 residues. DNA for the CDR3: TGCAGCGTTCGACTAGCAGGAGGTTCTCGCTACGTGCAGTACTTC. This translates into CSVRLAGGSRYVQYF.

Only a few counts were recorded for this clonotype. This may come from a read error, since a much larger clone is one base off. V and J are TRBV10-3 and TRBJ2-1; 10 bases agree with TRBD2. Trimming at V came to 11 bases and at J to 12 bases, leaving 16 bases not matched to a gene. Germline-derived CDR1 and CDR2 are ENHRY and SYGVKD. This CDR3 is built from 14 residues. CDR3 loop: CASNSRTSGSGQFF. CDR3 in DNA: TGTGCCTCCAATTCCAGGACTAGCGGTTCAGGGCAGTTCTTC.

This clonotype has ten or more counts. The gene calls are TRBV7-8 and TRBJ2-5; 8 bases line up with TRBD2. The CDR3 consists of 15 residues. Germline V gene sequence: CDR1 SGHVS, CDR2 FQNEAQ. Germline trimming cut 1 base from V and 5 bases from J; bases unmatched to any gene: 6. CDR3 in amino acids: CASSLGTSLSETQYF. The CDR3 coding sequence is TGTGCCAGCAGCTTAGGGACTAGCCTCTCCGAGACCCAGTACTTC. The full variable domain, completed using reference TRBV7-8 and TRBJ2-5, is GAGVSQSPRYKVAKRGQDVALRCDPISGHVSLFWYQQALGQGPEFLTYFQNEAQLDKSGLPSDRFFAERPEGSVSTLKIQRTQQEDSAVYLCASSLGTSLSETQYFGPGTRLLVL.

This clonotype was found a few times. This may be a read error: a much more frequent sequence differs by one nucleotide. CDR3 residues: CANSSGWRDTEAFF. CDR3 bases: TGCGCCAACAGTTCTGGTTGGAGGGACACTGAAGCTTTCTTT. The chain carries TRBV10-2 and TRBJ1-1; D call uncertain. Germline lookup yields CDR1 WSHSY and CDR2 SAAADI. This CDR3 region has 14 residues.

On this clonotype: Its ends do not fully match the called genes, so a read error is possible. The V call is TRBV6-5, the J call TRBJ2-1, with TRBD2 matching 7 bases. With the DNA end fitting TRBJ2-4 better, the J assignment may be wrong. The germline CDR1 and CDR2 sequences are MNHEY and SVGAGI. The CDR3 runs to 16 residues. CDR3 DNA sequence: TGTGCAAGCAGTTATAGCGGCGGTCTAGCGGCATATGATCAGTACTTC. Its protein is CASSYSGGLAAYDQYF.

About this clonotype: Relative to the germline gene, one junction end is altered; a read error may explain this. The CDR3 region is CTSSIDRGNEKLFF. Here the CDR3 DNA reads TGCACCAGCAGTATCGATAGGGGAAACGAAAAACTGTTTTTT. The chain employs TRBV6-6 and TRBJ1-4; possibly TRBD1 for D (5 bases). The CDR3 consists of 14 residues. CDR1 MNHNY and CDR2 SVGAGI come from the germline V gene (reference sequence).

Details on this clonotype: As the CDR3 is not closed by the conserved phenylalanine or tryptophan, this likely results from a read error. The chain has TRBV5-4 and TRBJ2-3; D not resolved. Trimming stripped 3 bases from V and 6 bases from J, with 8 bases between. Germline assignment: CDR1 SGHNT and CDR2 YYREEE (reference sequence). The CDR3 length is 12 residues. The CDR3, as DNA: TGTGCCAGCAGCTCGCCCTTTGATACGCAGTATTAT. Amino acids: CASSSPFDTQYY.

This clonotype came up a few times. The rearrangement uses TRBV20-1 and TRBJ2-4, with 10 bases fitting TRBD1. The CDR3 contains 12 residues. Germline assignment: CDR1 DFQATT and CDR2 SNEGSKA (reference sequence). V lost 6 bases to trimming and J lost 8 bases; unmatched junction nucleotides: 4. The CDR3 bases are TGCAGTGCCTGGACAGGGGGTCACATTCAGTACTTC. Translated: CSAWTGGHIQYF.

Worth noting for this clonotype: At one of its ends the junction is not consistent with the germline gene, which may arise from a read error. V and J are TRBV10-2 and TRBJ2-5; 9 nucleotides match TRBD2. In germline, CDR1 is WSHSY, CDR2 SAAADI. The CDR3 is 15 residues long. The CDR3 loop reads CASSESAGGGETLYF. CDR3 in DNA: TGCGCCAGCAGCGAGTCGGCGGGAGGGGGTGAGACCCTGTACTTC.

This clonotype was observed a handful of times. This sequence may be a read error, since a much larger clone differs from it by one base. The V call is TRBV28, the J call TRBJ2-5; D remains ambiguous. Germline CDR1 reads MDHEN; CDR2 reads SYDVKM. CDR3 size: 14 residues. Trimming pared 5 bases from V and 1 base from J, leaving 11 bases between. CDR3 amino acids: CASSPTGIQETQYF. The CDR3 DNA is TGTGCCAGCAGTCCAACGGGCATCCAAGAGACCCAGTACTTC.

The V and J genes are TRBV4-1 and TRBJ2-2; D possibly corresponds to TRBD2 (6 bases). V dropped 4 bases and J dropped 6 bases, with 18 bases sitting between them. Germline V gene data show CDR1 as MGHRA and CDR2 as YSYEKL. The CDR3 sequence is 16 residues long. CDR3 sequence reads: CASSLDTSGLSGELFF. In nucleotides, the CDR3 is TGCGCCAGCAGCCTGGATACTTCGGGACTTTCCGGGGAGCTGTTTTTT.